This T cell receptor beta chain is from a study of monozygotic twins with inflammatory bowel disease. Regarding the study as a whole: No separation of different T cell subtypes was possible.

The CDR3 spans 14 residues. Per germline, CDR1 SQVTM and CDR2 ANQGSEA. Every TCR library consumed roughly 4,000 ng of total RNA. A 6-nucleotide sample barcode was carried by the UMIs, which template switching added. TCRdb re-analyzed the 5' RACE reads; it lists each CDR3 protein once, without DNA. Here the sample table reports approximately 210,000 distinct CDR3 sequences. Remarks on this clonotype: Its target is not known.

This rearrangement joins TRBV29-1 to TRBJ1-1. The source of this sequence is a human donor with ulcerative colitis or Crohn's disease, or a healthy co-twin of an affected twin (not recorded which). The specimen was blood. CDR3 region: CSVEGERMNTEAFF.